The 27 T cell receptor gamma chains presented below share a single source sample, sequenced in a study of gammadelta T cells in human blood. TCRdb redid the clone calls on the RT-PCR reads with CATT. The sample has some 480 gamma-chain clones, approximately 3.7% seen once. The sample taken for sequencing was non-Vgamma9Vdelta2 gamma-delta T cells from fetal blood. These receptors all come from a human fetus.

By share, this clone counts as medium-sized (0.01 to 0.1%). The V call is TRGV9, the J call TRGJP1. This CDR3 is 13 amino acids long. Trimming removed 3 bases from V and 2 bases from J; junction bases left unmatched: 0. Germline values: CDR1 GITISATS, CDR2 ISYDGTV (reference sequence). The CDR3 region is CALWETTGWFKIF. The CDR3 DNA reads TGTGCCTTGTGGGAGACCACTGGTTGGTTCAAGATATTT.

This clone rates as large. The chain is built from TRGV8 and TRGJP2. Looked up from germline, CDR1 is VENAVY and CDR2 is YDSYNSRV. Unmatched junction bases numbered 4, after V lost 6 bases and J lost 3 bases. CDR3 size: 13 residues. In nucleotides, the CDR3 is TGTGCCACCTGGAACCGTAGTGATTGGATCAAGACGTTT. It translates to CATWNRSDWIKTF.

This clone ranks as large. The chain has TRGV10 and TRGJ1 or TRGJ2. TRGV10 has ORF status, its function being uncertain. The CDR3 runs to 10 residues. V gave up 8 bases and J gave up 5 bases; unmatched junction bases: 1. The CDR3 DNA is TGTGCTGCGTGGGATTATAAGAAACTCTTT. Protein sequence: CAAWDYKKLF.

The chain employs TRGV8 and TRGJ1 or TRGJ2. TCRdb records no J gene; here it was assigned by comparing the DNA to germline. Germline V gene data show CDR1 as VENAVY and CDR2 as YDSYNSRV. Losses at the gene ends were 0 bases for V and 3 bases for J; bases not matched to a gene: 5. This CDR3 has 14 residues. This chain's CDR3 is CATWDRGLYYKKLF. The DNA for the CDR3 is TGTGCCACCTGGGATAGGGGCCTTTATTATAAGAAACTCTTT.

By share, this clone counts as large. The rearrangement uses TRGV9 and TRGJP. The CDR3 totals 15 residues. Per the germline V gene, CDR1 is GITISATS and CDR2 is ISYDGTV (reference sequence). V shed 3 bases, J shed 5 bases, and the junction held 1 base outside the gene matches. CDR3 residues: CALWEKELGKKIKVF. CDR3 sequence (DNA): TGTGCCTTGTGGGAGAAAGAGTTGGGCAAAAAAATCAAGGTATTT.

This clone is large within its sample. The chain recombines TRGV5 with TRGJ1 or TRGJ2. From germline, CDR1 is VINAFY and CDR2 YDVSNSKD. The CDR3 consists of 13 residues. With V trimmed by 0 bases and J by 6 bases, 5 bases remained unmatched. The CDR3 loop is CATWDRLFYKKLF. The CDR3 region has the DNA TGTGCCACCTGGGACAGGCTGTTTTATAAGAAACTCTTT.

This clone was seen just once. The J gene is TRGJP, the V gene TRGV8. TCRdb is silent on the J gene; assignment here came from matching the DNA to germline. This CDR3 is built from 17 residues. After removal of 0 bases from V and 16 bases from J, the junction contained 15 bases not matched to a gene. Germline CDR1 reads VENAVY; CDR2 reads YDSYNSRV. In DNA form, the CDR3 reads TGTGCCACCTGGGATAGGCGTGAGTTGGGCAAAAAAAAAATCAAGGTATTT. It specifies CATWDRRELGKKKIKVF.

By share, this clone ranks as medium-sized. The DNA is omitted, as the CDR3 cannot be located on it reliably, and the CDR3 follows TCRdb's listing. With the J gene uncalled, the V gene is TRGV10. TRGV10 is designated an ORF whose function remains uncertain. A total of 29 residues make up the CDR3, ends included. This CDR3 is CAAFFIIRNSLAVEQHLLSQVSIGRIQHF.

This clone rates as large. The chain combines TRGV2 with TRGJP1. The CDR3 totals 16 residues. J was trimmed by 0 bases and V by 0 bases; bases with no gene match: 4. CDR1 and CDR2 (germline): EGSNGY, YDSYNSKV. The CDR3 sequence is CATWDGRYTTGWFKIF. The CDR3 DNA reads TGTGCCACCTGGGACGGGCGTTATACCACTGGTTGGTTCAAGATATTT.

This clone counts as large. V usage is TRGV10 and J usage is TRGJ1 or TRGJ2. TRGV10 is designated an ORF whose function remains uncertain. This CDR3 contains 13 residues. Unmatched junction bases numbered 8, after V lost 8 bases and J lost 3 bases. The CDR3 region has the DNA TGTGCTGCGTGGGATTCCCCTTATTATAAGAAACTCTTT. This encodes CAAWDSPYYKKLF.

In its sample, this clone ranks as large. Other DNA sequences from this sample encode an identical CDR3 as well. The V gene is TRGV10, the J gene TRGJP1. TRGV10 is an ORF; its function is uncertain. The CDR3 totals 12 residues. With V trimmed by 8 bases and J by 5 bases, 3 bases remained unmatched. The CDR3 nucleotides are TGTGCTGCGTGGGATACTGGTTGGTTCAAGATATTT. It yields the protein CAAWDTGWFKIF.

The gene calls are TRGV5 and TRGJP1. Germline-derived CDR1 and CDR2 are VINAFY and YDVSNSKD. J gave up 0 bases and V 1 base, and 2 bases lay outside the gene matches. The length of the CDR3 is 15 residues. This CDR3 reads CATWDRNTTGWFKIF. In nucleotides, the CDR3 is TGTGCCACCTGGGACAGAAATACCACTGGTTGGTTCAAGATATTT.

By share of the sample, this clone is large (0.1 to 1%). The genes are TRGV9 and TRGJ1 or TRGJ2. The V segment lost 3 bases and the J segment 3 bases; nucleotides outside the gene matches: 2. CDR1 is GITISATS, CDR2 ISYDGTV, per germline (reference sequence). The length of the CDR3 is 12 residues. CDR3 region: CALWEFYYKKLF. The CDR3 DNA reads TGTGCCTTGTGGGAGTTTTATTATAAGAAACTCTTT.

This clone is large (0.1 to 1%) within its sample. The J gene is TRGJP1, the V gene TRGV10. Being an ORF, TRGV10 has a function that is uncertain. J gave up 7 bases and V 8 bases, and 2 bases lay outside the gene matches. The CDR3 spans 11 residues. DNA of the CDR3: TGTGCTGCGTGGGATGGTTGGTTCAAGATATTT. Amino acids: CAAWDGWFKIF.

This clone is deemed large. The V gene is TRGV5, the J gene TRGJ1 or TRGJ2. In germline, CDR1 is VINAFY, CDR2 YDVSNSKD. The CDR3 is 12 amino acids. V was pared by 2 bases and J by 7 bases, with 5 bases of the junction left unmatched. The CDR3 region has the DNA TGTGCCACCTGGGACATGGGGTATAAGAAACTCTTT. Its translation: CATWDMGYKKLF.

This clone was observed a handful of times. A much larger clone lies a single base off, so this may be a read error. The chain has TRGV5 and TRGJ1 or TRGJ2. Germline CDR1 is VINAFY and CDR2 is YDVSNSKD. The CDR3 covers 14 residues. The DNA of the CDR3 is TGTGCCACCAGGGACAGCCTGAATTATTATAAGAAACTCTTT. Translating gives CATRDSLNYYKKLF.

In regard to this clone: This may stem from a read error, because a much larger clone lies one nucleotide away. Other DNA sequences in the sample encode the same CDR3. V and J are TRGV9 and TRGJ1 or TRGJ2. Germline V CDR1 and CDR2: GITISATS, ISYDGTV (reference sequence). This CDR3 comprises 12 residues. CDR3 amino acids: CALWEVYYKKLF. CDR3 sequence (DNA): TGTGCCTTGTGGGAGGTTTATTACAAGAAACTCTTT.

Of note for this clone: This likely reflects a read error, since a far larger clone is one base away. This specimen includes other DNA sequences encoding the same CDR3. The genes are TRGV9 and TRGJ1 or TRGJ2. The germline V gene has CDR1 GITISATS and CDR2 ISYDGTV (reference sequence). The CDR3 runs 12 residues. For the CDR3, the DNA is TGTGCCTTGTGGGAGGATTATTATAAGAAGCTCTTT. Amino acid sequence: CALWEDYYKKLF.

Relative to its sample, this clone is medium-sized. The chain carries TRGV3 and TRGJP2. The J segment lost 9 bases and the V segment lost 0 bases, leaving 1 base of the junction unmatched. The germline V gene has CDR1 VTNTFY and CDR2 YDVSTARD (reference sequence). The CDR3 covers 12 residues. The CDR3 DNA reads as TGTGCCACCTGGGACAGGCATTGGATCAAGACGTTT. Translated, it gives CATWDRHWIKTF.

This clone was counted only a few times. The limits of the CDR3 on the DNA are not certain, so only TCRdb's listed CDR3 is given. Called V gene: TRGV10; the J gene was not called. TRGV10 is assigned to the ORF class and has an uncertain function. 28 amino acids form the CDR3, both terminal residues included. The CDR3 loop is CAVWVIRNSLAVEQHLLSQVSIGRIQHF.

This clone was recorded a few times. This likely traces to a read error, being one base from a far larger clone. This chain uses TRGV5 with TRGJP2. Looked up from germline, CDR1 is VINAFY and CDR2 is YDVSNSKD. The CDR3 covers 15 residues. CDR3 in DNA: TGTGCCACCTGGGACAGGTGGAGTAGTTATTGGATCAAGACGTTT. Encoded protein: CATWDRWSSYWIKTF.

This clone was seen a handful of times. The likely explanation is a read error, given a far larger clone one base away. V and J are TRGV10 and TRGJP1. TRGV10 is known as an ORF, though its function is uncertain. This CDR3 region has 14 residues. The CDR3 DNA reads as TGTGCTGTGTGGGATTATACCACTGGTTGGTTCAAGATATTT. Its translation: CAVWDYTTGWFKIF.

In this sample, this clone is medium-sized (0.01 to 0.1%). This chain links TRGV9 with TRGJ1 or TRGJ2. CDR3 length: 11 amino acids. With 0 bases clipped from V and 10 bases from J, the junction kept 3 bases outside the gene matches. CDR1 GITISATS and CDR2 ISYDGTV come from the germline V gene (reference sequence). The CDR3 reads CALWEVRKKLF. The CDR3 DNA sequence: TGTGCCTTGTGGGAGGTGCGGAAGAAACTCTTT.

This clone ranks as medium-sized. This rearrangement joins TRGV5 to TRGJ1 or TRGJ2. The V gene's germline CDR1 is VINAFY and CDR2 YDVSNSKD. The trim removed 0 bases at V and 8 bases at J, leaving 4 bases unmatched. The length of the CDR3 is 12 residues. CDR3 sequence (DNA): TGTGCCACCTGGGACAGGGGTAATAAGAAACTCTTT. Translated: CATWDRGNKKLF.

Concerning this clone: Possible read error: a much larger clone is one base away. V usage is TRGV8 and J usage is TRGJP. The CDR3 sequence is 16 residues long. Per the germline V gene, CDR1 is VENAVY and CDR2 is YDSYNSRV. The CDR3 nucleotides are TGTGCCACCTGGGATAGGCACGAGTTGGGCAAAAAAATCAAGGTATTT. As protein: CATWDRHELGKKIKVF.

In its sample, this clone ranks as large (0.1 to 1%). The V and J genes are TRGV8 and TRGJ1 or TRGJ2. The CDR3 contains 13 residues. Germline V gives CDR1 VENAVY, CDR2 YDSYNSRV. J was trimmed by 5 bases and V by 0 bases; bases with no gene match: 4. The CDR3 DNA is TGTGCCACCTGGGATAGGCCCAATTATAAGAAACTCTTT. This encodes CATWDRPNYKKLF.

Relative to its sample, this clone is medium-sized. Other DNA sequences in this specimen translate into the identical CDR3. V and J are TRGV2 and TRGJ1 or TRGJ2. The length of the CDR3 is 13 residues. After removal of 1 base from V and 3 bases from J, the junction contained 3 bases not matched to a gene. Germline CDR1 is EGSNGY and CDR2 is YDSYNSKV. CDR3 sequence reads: CATWDGRYYKKLF. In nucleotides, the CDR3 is TGTGCCACCTGGGACGGCCGTTATTATAAGAAACTCTTT.